These T cell receptor beta chains were read from a single sample in a study of cytomegalovirus exposure and HLA in healthy donors. Method: immunoSEQ multiplex PCR; TCRdb's copy keeps in-frame clones and lacks some. The table includes 150,000 to 200,000 clones, 86% detected once. Sequenced sample: PBMCs. Receptors originate from a man in his thirties or forties in good health and CMV-seropositive. The CDR3 runs from the conserved cysteine through the conserved F or W. The order of the fields is CDR3 DNA, CDR3 protein, D gene, V gene, clone size, J gene. The D gene is left open where the match is weak. Size is omitted from some rows. Given values are once, few, many or a class for expanded clones.

TGTGCCAGCAGTTCGAGGACAAATTCCTACGAGCAGTACTTC,CASSSRTNSYEQYF,-,TRBV27,-,TRBJ2-7
TGTGCTAGTGACCCCCGGGAGGGATTCTTC,CASDPREGFF,TRBD2,TRBV12-5,-,TRBJ2-1
TGTGCCAGCACGGACGCGAGCTCCTACAATGAGCAGTTCTTC,CASTDASSYNEQFF,-,TRBV10-3,once,TRBJ2-1
TGTGCCTTGGAGGGGGGTCATCAGCCCCAGCATTTT,CALEGGHQPQHF,-,TRBV21-1,-,TRBJ1-5
TGCAGCGTCAGGGGGCGCGCCGGGGAGCTGTTTTTT,CSVRGRAGELFF,TRBD1,TRBV29-1,-,TRBJ2-2
TGTGCCAGCAGACCTCAGGGGGGTGGGACCGGTGAAGCTTTCTTT,CASRPQGGGTGEAFF,TRBD1,TRBV11-2,-,TRBJ1-1
TGTGCCAGCAGCCCTCGGGACAGCTCCTACAATGAGCAGTTCTTC,CASSPRDSSYNEQFF,TRBD1,TRBV7-3,few,TRBJ2-1
TGTGCCAGCAGTTCCCGCGACAGGGAAGAGACCCAGTACTTC,CASSSRDREETQYF,TRBD1,TRBV27,-,TRBJ2-5
TGTGCCAGCAGTCCCGGGGTGAGGGGTGAAAAACTGTTTTTT,CASSPGVRGEKLFF,-,TRBV27,-,TRBJ1-4
TGTGCCAGCAGCGCCAACCCGGGACTAGCGGTTGGGCGGACCGGGGAGCTGTTTTTT,CASSANPGLAVGRTGELFF,TRBD2,TRBV7-3,few,TRBJ2-2
TGCGCCAGCAGCCAAGGAGGGGAGAGCAATCAGCCCCAGCATTTT,CASSQGGESNQPQHF,-,TRBV4-3,-,TRBJ1-5
TGTGCCAGCAGTGAAGGGACTGATGAGCAGTTCTTC,CASSEGTDEQFF,-,TRBV2,few,TRBJ2-1
TGTGCCAGCTCACCCCCTGCCGCGGGTAAACAAGAGACCCAGTACTTC,CASSPPAAGKQETQYF,-,TRBV18,-,TRBJ2-5
TGTGCCAGCAGTGAATGGAGCGGGAGGTCGGTAGATACGCAGTATTTT,CASSEWSGRSVDTQYF,TRBD2,TRBV2,-,TRBJ2-3
TGCGCCAGCAGCATAGTAGCGGCCCCCCAAGAGACCCAGTACTTC,CASSIVAAPQETQYF,-,TRBV5-1,-,TRBJ2-5
TGTGCCAGCAGCTTTAGAGGAGTCACTAGCACAGATACGCAGTATTTT,CASSFRGVTSTDTQYF,-,TRBV5-6,-,TRBJ2-3
TGCGCCAGCAGCGCAGAGACACCTCCTTACCGAGCTTTCTTT,CASSAETPPYRAFF,-,TRBV5-1,-,TRBJ1-1
TGTGCCAGCAGCTTAGGAAGGTCTGACACTGAAGCTTTCTTT,CASSLGRSDTEAFF,-,TRBV7-8,-,TRBJ1-1
TGCGCCAGCAGCACCAGACAGGGAAAGGACACTGAAGCTTTCTTT,CASSTRQGKDTEAFF,TRBD1,TRBV5-1,-,TRBJ1-1
TGTGCCAGCAGCTTAGTCCAGGGCAGGGGGCTCAATGGCTACACCTTC,CASSLVQGRGLNGYTF,TRBD1,TRBV7-6,-,TRBJ1-2
TGTGCCAGCACTTTAAGACAGGGCCCGGAGGAAAAACTGTTTTTT,CASTLRQGPEEKLFF,TRBD1,TRBV5-6,-,TRBJ1-4
TGTGCCAGCAGTTACTCTCAGAGCTCCTACAATGAGCAGTTCTTC,CASSYSQSSYNEQFF,-,TRBV6-5,-,TRBJ2-1
TGTGCCAGCAGCGTAGGACAGGGGGTAATCACCGGGGAGCTGTTTTTT,CASSVGQGVITGELFF,TRBD1,TRBV9,-,TRBJ2-2
TGTGCCAGCACGTTCTGGGGACAGGGGTACTACGAGCAGTACTTC,CASTFWGQGYYEQYF,TRBD1,TRBV6-5,-,TRBJ2-7